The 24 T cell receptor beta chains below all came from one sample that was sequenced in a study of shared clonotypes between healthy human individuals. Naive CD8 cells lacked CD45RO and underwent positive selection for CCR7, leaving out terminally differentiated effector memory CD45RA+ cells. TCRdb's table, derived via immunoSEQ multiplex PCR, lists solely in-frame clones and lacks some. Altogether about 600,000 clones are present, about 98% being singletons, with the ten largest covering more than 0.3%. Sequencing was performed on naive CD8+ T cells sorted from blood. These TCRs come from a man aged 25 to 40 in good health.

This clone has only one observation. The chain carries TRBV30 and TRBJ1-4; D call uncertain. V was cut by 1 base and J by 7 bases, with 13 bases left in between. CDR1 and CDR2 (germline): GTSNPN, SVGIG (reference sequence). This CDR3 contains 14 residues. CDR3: CAWSGNPAGEKLFF. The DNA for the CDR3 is TGTGCCTGGAGTGGAAACCCCGCTGGTGAAAAACTGTTTTTT. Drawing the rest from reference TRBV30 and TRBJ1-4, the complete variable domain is SQTIHQWPATLVQPVGSPLSLECTVEGTSNPNLYWYRQAAGRGLQLLFYSVGIGQISSEVPQNLSASRPQDRQFILSSKKLLLSDSGFYLCAWSGNPAGEKLFFGSGTQLSVL.

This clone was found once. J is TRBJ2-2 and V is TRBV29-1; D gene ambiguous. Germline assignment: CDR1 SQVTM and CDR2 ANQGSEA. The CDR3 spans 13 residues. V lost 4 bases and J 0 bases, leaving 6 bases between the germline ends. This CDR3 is CSVVTPNTGELFF. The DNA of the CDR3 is TGCAGCGTTGTTACCCCGAACACCGGGGAGCTGTTTTTT.

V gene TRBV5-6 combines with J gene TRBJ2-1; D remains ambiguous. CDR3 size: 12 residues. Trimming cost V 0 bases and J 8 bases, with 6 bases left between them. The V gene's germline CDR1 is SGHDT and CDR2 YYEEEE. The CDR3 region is CASSLESDEQFF. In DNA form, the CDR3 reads TGTGCCAGCAGCTTGGAAAGCGATGAGCAGTTCTTC. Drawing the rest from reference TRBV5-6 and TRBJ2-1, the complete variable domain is DAGVTQSPTHLIKTRGQQVTLRCSPKSGHDTVSWYQQALGQGPQFIFQYYEEEERQRGNFPDRFSGHQFPNYSSELNVNALLLGDSALYLCASSLESDEQFFGPGTRLTVL.

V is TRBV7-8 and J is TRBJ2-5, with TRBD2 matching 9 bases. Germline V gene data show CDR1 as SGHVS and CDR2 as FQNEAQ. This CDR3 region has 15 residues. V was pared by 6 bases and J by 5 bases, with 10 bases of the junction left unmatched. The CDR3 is CASRNSGRGRETQYF. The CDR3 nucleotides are TGTGCCAGCAGAAATAGCGGGAGAGGGCGGGAGACCCAGTACTTC.

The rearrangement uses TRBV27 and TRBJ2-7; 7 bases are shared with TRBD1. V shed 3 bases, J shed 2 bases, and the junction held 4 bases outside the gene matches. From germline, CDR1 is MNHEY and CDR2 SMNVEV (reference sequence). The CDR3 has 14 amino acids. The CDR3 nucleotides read TGTGCCAGCAGTTTTTACGGGACAGCCTACGAGCAGTACTTC. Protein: CASSFYGTAYEQYF.

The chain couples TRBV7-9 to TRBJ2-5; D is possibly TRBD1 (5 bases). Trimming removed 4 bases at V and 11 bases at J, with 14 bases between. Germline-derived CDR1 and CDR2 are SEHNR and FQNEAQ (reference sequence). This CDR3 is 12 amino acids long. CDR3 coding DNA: TGTGCCAGCAGCTCGCTCCCAGGGAATCAGTACTTC. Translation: CASSSLPGNQYF.

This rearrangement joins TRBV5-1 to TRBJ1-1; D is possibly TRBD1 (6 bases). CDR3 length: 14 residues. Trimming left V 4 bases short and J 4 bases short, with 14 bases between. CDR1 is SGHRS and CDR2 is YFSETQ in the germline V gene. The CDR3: CASSPGQRGTEAFF. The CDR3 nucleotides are TGCGCCAGCAGCCCGGGACAACGCGGCACTGAAGCTTTCTTT.

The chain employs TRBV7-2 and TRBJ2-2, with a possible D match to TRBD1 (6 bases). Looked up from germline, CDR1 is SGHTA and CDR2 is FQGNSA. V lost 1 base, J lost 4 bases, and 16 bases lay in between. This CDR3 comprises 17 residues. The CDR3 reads CASSLVGDTWGTGELFF. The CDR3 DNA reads TGTGCCAGCAGCTTAGTGGGGGACACCTGGGGCACCGGGGAGCTGTTTTTT.

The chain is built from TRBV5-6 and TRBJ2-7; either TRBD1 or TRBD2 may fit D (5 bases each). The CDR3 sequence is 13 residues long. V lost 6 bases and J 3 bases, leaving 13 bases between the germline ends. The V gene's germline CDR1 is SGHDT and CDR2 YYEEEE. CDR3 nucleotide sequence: TGTGCCAGCAACTGGGACGCTGGCTACGAGCAGTACTTC. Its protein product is CASNWDAGYEQYF.

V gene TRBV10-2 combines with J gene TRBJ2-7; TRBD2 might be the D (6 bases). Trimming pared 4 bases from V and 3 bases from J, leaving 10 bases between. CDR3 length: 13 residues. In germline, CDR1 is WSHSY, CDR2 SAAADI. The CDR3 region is CASSGQGLYEQYF. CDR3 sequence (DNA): TGCGCCAGCAGTGGGCAGGGACTCTACGAGCAGTACTTC.

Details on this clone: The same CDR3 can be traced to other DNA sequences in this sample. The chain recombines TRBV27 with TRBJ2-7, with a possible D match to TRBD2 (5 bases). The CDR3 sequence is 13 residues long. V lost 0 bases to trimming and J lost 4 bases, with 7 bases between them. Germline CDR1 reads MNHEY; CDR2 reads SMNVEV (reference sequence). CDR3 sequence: CASSLSGNYEQYF. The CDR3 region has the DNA TGTGCCAGCAGTTTATCCGGGAATTACGAGCAGTACTTC.

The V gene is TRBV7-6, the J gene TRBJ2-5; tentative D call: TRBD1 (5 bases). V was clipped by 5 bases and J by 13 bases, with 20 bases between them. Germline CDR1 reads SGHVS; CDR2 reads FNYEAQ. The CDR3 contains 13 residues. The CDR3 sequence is CASSKTPQGTGYF. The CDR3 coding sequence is TGTGCCAGCAGCAAGACACCTCAGGGTACTGGGTACTTC.

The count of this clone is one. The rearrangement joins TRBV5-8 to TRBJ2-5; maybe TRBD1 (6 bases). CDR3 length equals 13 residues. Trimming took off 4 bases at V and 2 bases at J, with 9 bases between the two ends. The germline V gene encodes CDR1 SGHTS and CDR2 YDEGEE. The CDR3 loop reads CASSPDSQETQYF. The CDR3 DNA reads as TGTGCCAGCAGCCCGGACAGTCAAGAGACCCAGTACTTC.

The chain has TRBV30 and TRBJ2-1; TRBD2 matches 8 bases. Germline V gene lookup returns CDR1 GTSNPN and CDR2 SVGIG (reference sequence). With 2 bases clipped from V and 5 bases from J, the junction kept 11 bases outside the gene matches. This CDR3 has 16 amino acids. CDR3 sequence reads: CAWSPSAGVLHNEQFF. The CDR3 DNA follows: TGTGCCTGGAGTCCCTCAGCGGGAGTTCTACACAATGAGCAGTTCTTC.

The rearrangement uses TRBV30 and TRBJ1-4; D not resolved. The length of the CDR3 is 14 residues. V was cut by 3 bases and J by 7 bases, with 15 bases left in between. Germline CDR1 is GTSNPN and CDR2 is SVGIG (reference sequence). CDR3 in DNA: TGTGCCTGGAGCCCAATCGCAAACCTTGAAAAACTGTTTTTT. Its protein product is CAWSPIANLEKLFF.

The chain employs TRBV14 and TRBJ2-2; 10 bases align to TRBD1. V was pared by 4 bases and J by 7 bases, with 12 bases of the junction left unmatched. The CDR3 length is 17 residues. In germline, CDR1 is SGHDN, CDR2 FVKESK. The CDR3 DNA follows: TGTGCCAGCAGCCCATACCGGACAGGGGGGATCTTCGGGGAGCTGTTTTTT. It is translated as CASSPYRTGGIFGELFF.

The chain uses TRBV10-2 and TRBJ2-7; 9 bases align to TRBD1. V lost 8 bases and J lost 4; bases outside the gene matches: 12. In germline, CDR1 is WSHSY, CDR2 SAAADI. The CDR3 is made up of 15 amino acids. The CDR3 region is CASGTRDRVPYEQYF. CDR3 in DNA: TGCGCCAGCGGCACCCGGGACAGGGTTCCGTACGAGCAGTACTTC.

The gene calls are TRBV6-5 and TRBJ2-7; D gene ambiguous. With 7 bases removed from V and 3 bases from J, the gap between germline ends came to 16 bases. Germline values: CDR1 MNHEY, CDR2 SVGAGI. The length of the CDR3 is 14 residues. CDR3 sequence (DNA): TGTGCCAGCAATCCCGTCGGTTTTGGCTACGAGCAGTACTTC. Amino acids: CASNPVGFGYEQYF.

CDR3 sequence (DNA): TGTGCCAGCAGCTTAGCTCAGGGCAAGAACACTGAAGCTTTCTTT. It translates to CASSLAQGKNTEAFF. The rearrangement joins TRBV7-9 to TRBJ1-1; tentative D call: TRBD1 (5 bases). CDR3 size: 15 residues. Per germline, CDR1 SEHNR and CDR2 FQNEAQ (reference sequence). V gave up 0 bases and J gave up 1 base, with 9 bases separating them.

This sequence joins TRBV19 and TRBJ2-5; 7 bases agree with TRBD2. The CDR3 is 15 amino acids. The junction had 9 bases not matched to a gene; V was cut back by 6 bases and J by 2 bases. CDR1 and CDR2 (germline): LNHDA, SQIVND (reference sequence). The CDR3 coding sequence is TGTGCCAGTAGCCGCCTCCGGGACTATCAAGAGACCCAGTACTTC. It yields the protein CASSRLRDYQETQYF.

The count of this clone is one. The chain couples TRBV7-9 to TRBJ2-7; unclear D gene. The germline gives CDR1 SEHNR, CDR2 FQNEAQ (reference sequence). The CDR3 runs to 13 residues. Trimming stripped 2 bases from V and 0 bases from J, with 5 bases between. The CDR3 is CASSLYNSYEQYF. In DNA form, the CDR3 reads TGTGCCAGCAGCTTATACAACTCCTACGAGCAGTACTTC. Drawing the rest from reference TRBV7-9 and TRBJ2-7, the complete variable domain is DTGVSQNPRHKITKRGQNVTFRCDPISEHNRLYWYRQTLGQGPEFLTYFQNEAQLEKSRLLSDRFSAERPKGSFSTLEIQRTEQGDSAMYLCASSLYNSYEQYFGPGTRLTVT.

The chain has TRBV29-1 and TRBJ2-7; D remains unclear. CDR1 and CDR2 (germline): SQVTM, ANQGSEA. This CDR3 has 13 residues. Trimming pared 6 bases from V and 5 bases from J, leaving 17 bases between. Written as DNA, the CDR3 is TGCAGCGTCACCGGACCCCGTGGCCACGAGCAGTACTTC. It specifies CSVTGPRGHEQYF.

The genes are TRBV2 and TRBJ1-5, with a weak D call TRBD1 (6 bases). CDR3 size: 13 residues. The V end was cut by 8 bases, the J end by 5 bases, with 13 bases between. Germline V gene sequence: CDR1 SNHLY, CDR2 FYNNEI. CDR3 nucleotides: TGTGCCAGCTCTCGCAGGGGAGATCAGCCCCAGCATTTT. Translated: CASSRRGDQPQHF.

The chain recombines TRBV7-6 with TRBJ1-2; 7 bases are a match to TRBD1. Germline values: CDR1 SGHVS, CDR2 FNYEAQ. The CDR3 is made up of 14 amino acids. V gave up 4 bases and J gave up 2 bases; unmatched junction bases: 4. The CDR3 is CASSSDRSNYGYTF. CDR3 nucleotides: TGTGCCAGCAGCTCGGACAGGTCGAACTATGGCTACACCTTC.